Listed below are T cell receptor beta chains from one sample, sequenced in a study of blood T cells in healthy people across ages. TCRdb used MiXCR to reprocess the 5' RACE reads, holding one entry per CDR3 protein. The sample has 1.5 million to 2 million distinct CDR3 sequences; just under 50% are singletons. Specimen: blood. The receptors shown here come from a woman aged 40 to 49 in good health. The CDR3 runs from the conserved cysteine through the conserved F or W. The order of the fields is J gene, clone size, V gene, D gene, CDR3 DNA, CDR3 protein. D genes are given only for firm matches. Clone size is stated in some rows and not others, as once, few, many or a class when expanded.

>TRBJ1-5|NA|TRBV28|TRBD1
TGTGCCAGCAGTACACCAGGGACAGGGGAGGGTCAGCCCCAGCATTTT
CASSTPGTGEGQPQHF
>TRBJ2-4|NA|TRBV7-2|NA
TGTGCCAGCAGCTTAGCTGGGTCCCCAGGGGCAAACATTCAGTACTTC
CASSLAGSPGANIQYF
>TRBJ2-7|NA|TRBV4-1|NA
TGCGCCAGCAGCGGGACTGCGAAGGATTACGAGCAGTACTTC
CASSGTAKDYEQYF
>TRBJ2-2|NA|TRBV6-1|NA
TGTGCCAGCAGGGAAACCCAGGGGACGGGGGGAACCGGGGAGCTGTTTTTT
CASRETQGTGGTGELFF
>TRBJ2-7|NA|TRBV18|TRBD1
TGTGCCAGCTCACCACAGACAGGGGACGGGCAGTACTTC
CASSPQTGDGQYF
>TRBJ1-4|NA|TRBV4-2|NA
TGTGCCAGCAGCCAAGACGGGTTTGGGGTTAGGGGTGAAAAACTGTTTTTT
CASSQDGFGVRGEKLFF
>TRBJ1-6|few|TRBV5-6|TRBD1
TGTGCCAGCAGCTCGGACAGGAGCTCACCCCTCCACTTT
CASSSDRSSPLHF
>TRBJ2-7|few|TRBV6-2/TRBV6-3|NA
TGTGCCAGCAGTTACTCCGGGATTCCGAGCTCCTACGAGCAGTACTTC
CASSYSGIPSSYEQYF
>TRBJ2-6|NA|TRBV7-9|NA
TGTGCCAGCAGCTTAGGCACCCAGGGGGCCAACGTCCTGACTTTC
CASSLGTQGANVLTF
>TRBJ1-2|NA|TRBV6-1|TRBD1
TGTGCCAGCAGTGCCCATGGACAGGGATTGCGTGGCTACACCTTC
CASSAHGQGLRGYTF
>TRBJ2-5|many|TRBV3-1|NA
TGTGCCAGCAGCCAATCTGCAGGGTATGGGACCCAGTACTTC
CASSQSAGYGTQYF
>TRBJ2-1|few|TRBV20-1|TRBD2
TGCAGTGCCCTAAAACTAGCGGGGGCGCACAATGAGCAGTTCTTC
CSALKLAGAHNEQFF
>TRBJ2-5|few|TRBV6-2/TRBV6-3|TRBD1
TGTGCCAGCATTTTAACAGGGGGCGTGAAGACCCAGTACTTC
CASILTGGVKTQYF
>TRBJ2-3|NA|TRBV4-3|NA
TGCGCCAGCAGCCAAGAACCAGGGCCCTTGACAGATACGCGGTATTTT
CASSQEPGPLTDTRYF
>TRBJ2-5|many|TRBV29-1|NA
TGCAGCTGTAGGGGACGTCAAGAGACCCAGTACTTC
CSCRGRQETQYF
>TRBJ1-4|NA|TRBV2|TRBD1
TGTGCCAGCGGGGGACAGGGGGGCTTAATAAGGAGTGAAAAACTGTTTTTT
CASGGQGGLIRSEKLFF
>TRBJ2-7|few|TRBV6-1|NA
TGTGCCAGCAGTTCCGACACCACCTACGAGCAGTACTTC
CASSSDTTYEQYF
>TRBJ1-2|once|TRBV28|NA
TGTGCCAGCAGTCCGCCCCCCTACACCTTC
CASSPPPYTF
>TRBJ2-1|NA|TRBV9|NA
TGTGCCAGCAGCACAAACCGGGCAGGCAATGAGCAGTTCTTC
CASSTNRAGNEQFF
>TRBJ2-3|NA|TRBV10-3|TRBD1
TGTGCCATCAGTGAGGTTACAGGGGGTAAGACAGATACGCAGTATTTT
CAISEVTGGKTDTQYF
>TRBJ2-3|NA|TRBV9|TRBD2
TGTGCCAGCAGCGTATTCAGCGGGGGCAGCACAGATACGCAGTATTTT
CASSVFSGGSTDTQYF
>TRBJ2-1|few|TRBV6-2/TRBV6-3|TRBD2
TGTGCCAGCAAGGGACTAGCGGGGGTAAGCTCCTACAATGAGCAGTTCTTC
CASKGLAGVSSYNEQFF
>TRBJ1-1|few|TRBV29-1|NA
TGCAGCGTTGAAGAGGGGCGAGTCACTGAAGCTTTCTTT
CSVEEGRVTEAFF
>TRBJ2-5|many|TRBV4-1|NA
TGCGCCAGCAGCCAAGACCCGGGGACCCAAGAGACCCAGTACTTC
CASSQDPGTQETQYF
>TRBJ1-1|NA|TRBV6-5|NA
TGTGCCAGCAGTTACTTAGCTAAAGATCGGCGGGGCACTGAAGCTTTCTTT
CASSYLAKDRRGTEAFF
>TRBJ2-7|NA|TRBV4-3|NA
TGCGCCAGCAGCCAAGAGAAGGAAAAGGGATCCTACGAGCAGTACTTC
CASSQEKEKGSYEQYF
>TRBJ1-5|NA|TRBV3-1|NA
TGTGCCAGCAGCCCCAAGGTCCCGACTAAATACAATCAGCCCCAGCATTTT
CASSPKVPTKYNQPQHF
>TRBJ2-3|NA|TRBV6-1|NA
TGTGCCAGCAGTGCCACGACACGGGCAGATACGCAGTATTTT
CASSATTRADTQYF
>TRBJ2-3|many|TRBV4-3|NA
TGCGCCAGCAGCCCTGCCCCTAGGGGGACGCAGTATTTT
CASSPAPRGTQYF
>TRBJ1-5|NA|TRBV27|NA
TGTGCCAGCAGTTCCTCCGCGACAGGACTTCAGCCCCAGCATTTT
CASSSSATGLQPQHF
>TRBJ1-2|NA|TRBV28|TRBD1
TGTGCCAGCACGGGACAGGGGGCGGCAATTGGTGGCTACACCTTC
CASTGQGAAIGGYTF
>TRBJ2-5|NA|TRBV7-9|NA
TGTGCCAGCACCTCAGGGGCAATTCGAGAGACCCAGTACTTC
CASTSGAIRETQYF
>TRBJ2-7|NA|TRBV5-5|NA
TGTGCCAGCAGTCCGAATGTGAACGAGCAGTACTTC
CASSPNVNEQYF
>TRBJ1-6|NA|TRBV7-2|NA
TGTGCCAGCAGCTCTCTAAACCGTGTCCGCAATTCACCCCTCCACTTT
CASSSLNRVRNSPLHF
>TRBJ2-7|NA|TRBV7-6|NA
TGTGCCAGCAGCTTAAGCTCAGCGGCACGCTACGAGCAGTACTTC
CASSLSSAARYEQYF
>TRBJ2-1|NA|TRBV19|TRBD1
TGTGCCAGTAGTATAGTGGAGACAGGGGGCGATGAGCAGTTCTTC
CASSIVETGGDEQFF
>TRBJ1-2|few|TRBV28|TRBD1
TGTGCCAGCAGTTACGGACAGGGGATTGGCTATGGCTACACCTTC
CASSYGQGIGYGYTF
>TRBJ1-2|NA|TRBV7-9|TRBD1
TGTGCCAGCAGCTTAAAGGACAGGGGAGTCTCTGGCTACACCTTC
CASSLKDRGVSGYTF
>TRBJ2-7|NA|TRBV28|TRBD1
TGTGCCAGCAGTTTACTGACAGGGGGCTTCAACGAGCAGTACTTC
CASSLLTGGFNEQYF
>TRBJ2-1|NA|TRBV11-2|NA
TGTGCCAGCAGCTTAGGCGGGTCCGGGGGGCTACAAGAGACCCAGTTCTTC
CASSLGGSGGLQETQFF
>TRBJ2-5|NA|TRBV7-2|TRBD2
TGTGCCAGCAGCTTCGGACTAGCGCGCCAAGAGACCCAGTACTTC
CASSFGLARQETQYF
>TRBJ2-1|few|TRBV7-2|NA
TGTGCCAGCAGCTTACTTCTGGGACATGAGCAGTTCTTC
CASSLLLGHEQFF
>TRBJ2-3|NA|TRBV7-2|NA
TGTGCCAGCAGCACCCCCCGAGGGGGGGCGTTTGCAGATACGCAGTATTTT
CASSTPRGGAFADTQYF
>TRBJ2-3|NA|TRBV12-3/TRBV12-4|NA
TGTGCCAGCAGTTTCAGCCAATCTAGCACAGATACGCGGTATTTT
CASSFSQSSTDTRYF
>TRBJ1-6|NA|TRBV21-1|NA
TGTGCCAGCAGCTCAAAGACAGGTCAGGGAAGCTCCTATAATTCACCCCTCCACTTT
CASSSKTGQGSSYNSPLHF
>TRBJ1-2|NA|TRBV4-1|TRBD1
TGCGCCAGCAGCCAAGTGAAGGAGGGGACAGGGGGCTACACCTTC
CASSQVKEGTGGYTF
>TRBJ2-5|NA|TRBV27|NA
TGTGCCAGCAGTTTATCGGGGACCCCAAAGCCAGAGACCCAGTACTTC
CASSLSGTPKPETQYF
>TRBJ2-1|NA|TRBV7-2|TRBD2
TGTGCCAGCAGCTTAATGGGACTAGCCGATGAGCAGTTCTTC
CASSLMGLADEQFF
>TRBJ1-2|NA|TRBV5-5|NA
TGTGCCAGCAGCCCGGCCGGGGTTGACTATGGCTACACCTTC
CASSPAGVDYGYTF
>TRBJ1-5|NA|TRBV6-2/TRBV6-3|TRBD1
TGTGCCAGCAGCCCCGTTTTCGGGACAGGGAAGGTCGTCGACGGCAATCAGCCCCAGCATTTT
CASSPVFGTGKVVDGNQPQHF
>TRBJ2-3|NA|TRBV7-6|NA
TGTGCCAGCAGCCCCACGCGGTCCCGACCCGGAGATACGCAGTATTTT
CASSPTRSRPGDTQYF
>TRBJ2-1|once|TRBV9|NA
TGTGCCAGCAGCGTAGAAGGGAATTCGGGGAATGAGCAGTTCTTC
CASSVEGNSGNEQFF
>TRBJ2-7|NA|TRBV27|TRBD1
TGTGCCAGCAGAGCTTCGGACAGGGACCTCTACGAGCAGTACTTC
CASRASDRDLYEQYF
>TRBJ2-1|NA|TRBV12-3/TRBV12-4|NA
TGTGCCAGCGGTTTAGAGGCTCGGGAAAAATACAATGAGCAGTTCTTC
CASGLEAREKYNEQFF
>TRBJ2-3|NA|TRBV6-2/TRBV6-3|NA
TGTGCCAGCAACGACGGCCCTTATACGCAGTATTTT
CASNDGPYTQYF
>TRBJ2-5|few|TRBV7-2|NA
TGTGCCAGCAGCTTAGTCGGAGGGGGCTTAGAGACCCAGTACTTC
CASSLVGGGLETQYF
>TRBJ2-7|NA|TRBV29-1|TRBD1
TGCAGCGTTGATGGGCAGGGACAGGGCACCTACGAGCAGTACTTC
CSVDGQGQGTYEQYF
>TRBJ2-5|once|TRBV6-2/TRBV6-3|TRBD2
TGTGCCAGCACCGCGACTAGCGGGGGGACCCAGTACTTC
CASTATSGGTQYF
>TRBJ2-1|NA|TRBV6-6|NA
TGTGCCAGCAAGTTTCAGCGAACACCCACAACCGGGCAGTTCTTC
CASKFQRTPTTGQFF